Many counts were recorded for the clone carrying this TCR beta chain. Its matching antigen is unknown. This sample stems from a study of T-cell reconstitution after alpha-beta-depleted transplantation in children. A library of TCRbeta sequences, prepared with unique molecular identifiers, was generated. TCRdb re-called the PCR reads through MiXCR, storing one row per CDR3 protein. The sample contains 780,000 or so distinct CDR3 sequences, 15% to 20% of which appear only once. Study observations and caveats: Certain patients had high TCRbeta diversity at day 60, and it came from recipient T cells and thymic progenitors that survived. Expanded graft clones numbering several hundred reportedly gave rise to alpha-beta T cells about two months after transplant. T cells produced anew were the main source of T-cell counts and diversity one year after transplant.

The CDR3 has 16 amino acids. Germline V gene lookup returns CDR1 ENHRY and CDR2 SYGVKD. The germline V and J ends were trimmed by 3 bases and 9 bases, with 21 bases remaining between them. The sequencing used PBMCs, mostly from graft donor cells, collected 360 days after TCRalphabeta/CD19-depleted stem cell transplant. This rearrangement joins TRBV10-3 to TRBJ2-1; D is perhaps TRBD2 (5 bases). The receptor comes from a male patient between 10 and 17 years old who had a stem cell transplant for acute lymphoblastic leukemia, so the T cells may come from the graft donor. The CDR3 here is CAISEPEAVRRGEQFF. In DNA, the CDR3 is TGTGCCATCAGTGAACCGGAGGCAGTACGCCGGGGTGAGCAGTTCTTC.